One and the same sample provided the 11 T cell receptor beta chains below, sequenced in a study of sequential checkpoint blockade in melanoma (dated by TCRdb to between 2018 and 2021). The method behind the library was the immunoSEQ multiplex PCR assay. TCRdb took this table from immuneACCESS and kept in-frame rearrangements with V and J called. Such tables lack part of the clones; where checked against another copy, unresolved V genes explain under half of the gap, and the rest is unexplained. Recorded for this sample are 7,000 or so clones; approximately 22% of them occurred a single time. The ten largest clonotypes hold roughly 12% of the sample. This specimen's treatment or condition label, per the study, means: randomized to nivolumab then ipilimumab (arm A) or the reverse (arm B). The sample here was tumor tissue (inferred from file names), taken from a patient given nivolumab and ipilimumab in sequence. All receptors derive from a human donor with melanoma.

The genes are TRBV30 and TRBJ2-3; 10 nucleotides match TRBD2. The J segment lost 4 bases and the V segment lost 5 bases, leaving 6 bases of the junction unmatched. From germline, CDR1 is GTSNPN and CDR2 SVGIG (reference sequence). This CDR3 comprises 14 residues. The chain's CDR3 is CAWLSGGAADTQYF. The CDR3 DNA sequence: TGTGCCTGGTTGAGCGGGGGGGCCGCAGATACGCAGTATTTT. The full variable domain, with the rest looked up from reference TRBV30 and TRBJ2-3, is SQTIHQWPATLVQPVGSPLSLECTVEGTSNPNLYWYRQAAGRGLQLLFYSVGIGQISSEVPQNLSASRPQDRQFILSSKKLLLSDSGFYLCAWLSGGAADTQYFGPGTRLTVL.

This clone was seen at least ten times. The CDR3 DNA is TGTGCCAGCTGGTCGGGGGGCTCCTACAATGAGCAGTTCTTC. It is translated as CASWSGGSYNEQFF. The rearrangement joins TRBV11-3 to TRBJ2-1; 7 bases line up with TRBD2. CDR1 SGHNT and CDR2 YENEEA come from the germline V gene. The CDR3 spans 14 residues. V gave up 8 bases and J gave up 0 bases; unmatched junction bases: 4.

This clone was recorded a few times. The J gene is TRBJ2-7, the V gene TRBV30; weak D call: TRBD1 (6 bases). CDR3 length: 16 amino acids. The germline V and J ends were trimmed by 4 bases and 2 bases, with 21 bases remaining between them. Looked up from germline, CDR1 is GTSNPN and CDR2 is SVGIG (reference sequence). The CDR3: CAWTPGWGPGAYEQYF. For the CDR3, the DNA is TGTGCCTGGACCCCGGGGTGGGGGCCCGGGGCCTACGAGCAGTACTTC.

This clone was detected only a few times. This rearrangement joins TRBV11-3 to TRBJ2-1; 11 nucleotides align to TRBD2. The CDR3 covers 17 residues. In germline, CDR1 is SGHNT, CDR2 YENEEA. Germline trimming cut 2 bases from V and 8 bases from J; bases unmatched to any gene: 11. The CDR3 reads CASSLTKTSGGLDEQFF. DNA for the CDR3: TGTGCCAGCAGCTTAACAAAAACTAGCGGGGGTTTGGATGAGCAGTTCTTC.

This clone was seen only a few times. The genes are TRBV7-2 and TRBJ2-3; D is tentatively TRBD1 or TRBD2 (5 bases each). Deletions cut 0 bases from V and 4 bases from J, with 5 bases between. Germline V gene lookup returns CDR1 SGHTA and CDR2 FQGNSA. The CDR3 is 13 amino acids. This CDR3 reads CASSLAGADTQYF. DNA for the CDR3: TGTGCCAGCAGCTTAGCGGGGGCAGATACGCAGTATTTT.

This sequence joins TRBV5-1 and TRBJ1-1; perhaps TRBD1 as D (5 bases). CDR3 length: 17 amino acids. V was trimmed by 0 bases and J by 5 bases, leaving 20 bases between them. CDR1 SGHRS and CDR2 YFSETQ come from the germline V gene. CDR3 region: CASSLAPSGPGVTEAFF. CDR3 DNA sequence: TGCGCCAGCAGCTTGGCGCCGTCGGGACCCGGGGTGACTGAAGCTTTCTTT.

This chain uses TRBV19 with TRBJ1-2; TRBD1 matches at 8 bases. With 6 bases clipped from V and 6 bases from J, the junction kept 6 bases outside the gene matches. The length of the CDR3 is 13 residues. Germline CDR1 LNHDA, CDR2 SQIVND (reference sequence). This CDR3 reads CASSPGTGDGYTF. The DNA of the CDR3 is TGTGCCAGTAGCCCCGGGACAGGCGATGGCTACACCTTC.

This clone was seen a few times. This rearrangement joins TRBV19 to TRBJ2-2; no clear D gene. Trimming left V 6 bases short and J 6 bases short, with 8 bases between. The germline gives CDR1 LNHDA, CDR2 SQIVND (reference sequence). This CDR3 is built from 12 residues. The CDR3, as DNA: TGTGCCAGTAGGTTAGGGCCCGGGGAGCTGTTTTTT. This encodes CASRLGPGELFF.

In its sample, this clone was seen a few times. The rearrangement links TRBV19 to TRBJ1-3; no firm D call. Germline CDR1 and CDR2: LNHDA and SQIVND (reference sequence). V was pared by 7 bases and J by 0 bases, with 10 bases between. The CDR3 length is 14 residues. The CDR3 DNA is TGTGCCAGTATGAGGGTCGCCTCTGGAAACACCATATATTTT. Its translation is CASMRVASGNTIYF.

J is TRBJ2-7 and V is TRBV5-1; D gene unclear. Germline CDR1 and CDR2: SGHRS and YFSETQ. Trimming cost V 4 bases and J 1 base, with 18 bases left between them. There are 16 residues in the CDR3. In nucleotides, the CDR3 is TGCGCCAGCAGCCCACAGCCCTCATCTCTGTCCTACGAGCAGTACTTC. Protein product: CASSPQPSSLSYEQYF.

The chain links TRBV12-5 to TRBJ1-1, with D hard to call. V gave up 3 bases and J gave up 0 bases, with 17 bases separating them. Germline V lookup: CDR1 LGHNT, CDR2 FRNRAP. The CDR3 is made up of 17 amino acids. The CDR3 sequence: CASGFAVNSNMNTEAFF. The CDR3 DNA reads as TGTGCTAGTGGTTTCGCCGTGAACAGCAACATGAACACTGAAGCTTTCTTT. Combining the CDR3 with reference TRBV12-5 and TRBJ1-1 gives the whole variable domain DARVTQTPRHKVTEMGQEVTMRCQPILGHNTVFWYRQTMMQGLELLAYFRNRAPLDDSGMPKDRFSAEMPDATLATLKIQPSEPRDSAVYFCASGFAVNSNMNTEAFFGQGTRLTVV.